Below, 17 T cell receptor beta chains from the same sample are listed, as sequenced in a study of cytomegalovirus exposure and HLA in healthy donors. Primers included in the PCR were 60 Vbeta and 13 Jbeta primers. Using immunoSEQ multiplex PCR, the repertoire was profiled, and TCRdb retains in-frame clones only, with some absent. The repertoire holds 100,000 to 150,000 clones, with over 75% as singletons. Sequencing used PBMCs. These receptors all stem from a boy between 10 and 17 years old in good health and CMV-seronegative.

This sequence joins TRBV27 and TRBJ2-3, with 8 bases that match TRBD1. Germline CDR1 and CDR2: MNHEY and SMNVEV (reference sequence). The trim removed 2 bases at V and 0 bases at J, leaving 4 bases unmatched. This CDR3 has 16 residues. CDR3 amino acids: CASSLRQGISTDTQYF. The CDR3 DNA sequence: TGTGCCAGCAGTTTAAGACAGGGGATAAGCACAGATACGCAGTATTTT.

This clone was observed a handful of times. The chain uses TRBV4-3 and TRBJ2-6; TRBD1 is a possible D gene (6 bases). The CDR3 length is 16 residues. Deletions cut 3 bases from V and 1 base from J, with 10 bases between. CDR1 is LGHNA, CDR2 YSLEER, per germline. CDR3 protein: CASSQVTGSGANVLTF. CDR3 nucleotides: TGCGCCAGCAGCCAGGTTACAGGGTCTGGGGCCAACGTCCTGACTTTC.

The V and J genes are TRBV4-3 and TRBJ2-3, with TRBD2 matching over 7 bases. The CDR3 is 18 residues long. Germline CDR1 reads LGHNA; CDR2 reads YSLEER. V trimming: 0 bases; J trimming: 2 bases; junction bases outside the gene matches: 11. CDR3 region: CASSQEAKGRGLTDTQYF. DNA of the CDR3: TGCGCCAGCAGCCAAGAGGCTAAGGGGAGGGGACTCACAGATACGCAGTATTTT.

This clone has a single count. This rearrangement joins TRBV7-3 to TRBJ1-2; 9 bases align to TRBD1. Unmatched junction bases numbered 8, after V lost 5 bases and J lost 7 bases. The CDR3 runs 14 residues. CDR1 is SGHTA and CDR2 is FQGTGA in the germline V gene. The CDR3 coding sequence is TGTGCCAGCAGCCCCACCGCGACAGGGGGTGGCTACACCTTC. It encodes CASSPTATGGGYTF.

This clone was observed a single time. This chain joins TRBV30 and TRBJ2-2; 8 bases align to TRBD2. Germline CDR1 and CDR2: GTSNPN and SVGIG (reference sequence). The CDR3 is made up of 17 amino acids. V lost 0 bases, J lost 1 base, and 7 bases stayed unmatched. The CDR3 is CAWSVRFAGGNTGELFF. The CDR3 DNA is TGTGCCTGGAGTGTACGGTTCGCGGGGGGGAACACCGGGGAGCTGTTTTTT.

The chain links TRBV19 to TRBJ1-4; no clear D. CDR1 LNHDA and CDR2 SQIVND come from the germline V gene (reference sequence). V was trimmed by 7 bases and J by 5 bases, leaving 14 bases between them. The CDR3 is 14 amino acids. The CDR3 nucleotides read TGTGCCAGTATGAATAGGAGGAGGAATGAAAAACTGTTTTTT. Protein sequence: CASMNRRRNEKLFF.

The J gene is TRBJ2-5, the V gene TRBV4-2; 8 bases fit TRBD2. Losses at the gene ends were 1 base for V and 5 bases for J; bases not matched to a gene: 18. This CDR3 has 19 residues. CDR1 and CDR2 from the germline V gene are LGHNA and YNFKEQ. The CDR3 region has the DNA TGTGCCAGCAGCCAAGTGACCAAGTTAAGCGGGAGTACTGATGAGACCCAGTACTTC. Encoded protein: CASSQVTKLSGSTDETQYF.

The chain links TRBV4-1 to TRBJ2-1; the match to TRBD1 covers 12 bases. Per the germline V gene, CDR1 is MGHRA and CDR2 is YSYEKL. V lost 3 bases and J lost 8; bases outside the gene matches: 5. CDR3 length equals 15 residues. The CDR3 DNA reads TGCGCCAGCAGCCACCTAGGGACAGGGGGCGATGAGCAGTTCTTC. It encodes CASSHLGTGGDEQFF.

The rearrangement links TRBV4-2 to TRBJ1-2, with a weak D call TRBD1 (6 bases). The V gene lost 2 bases and the J gene lost 6 bases, with 25 bases spanning the gap. CDR3 length: 18 residues. CDR1 and CDR2 (germline): LGHNA, YNFKEQ. This chain's CDR3 is CASSQFGGRAGGADGYTF. Written as DNA, the CDR3 is TGTGCCAGCAGCCAATTTGGGGGGAGGGCGGGGGGCGCCGATGGCTACACCTTC.

The chain is built from TRBV7-9 and TRBJ2-5, with TRBD2 identical over 8 bases. Germline CDR1 reads SEHNR; CDR2 reads FQNEAQ (reference sequence). V shed 4 bases, J shed 4 bases, and the junction held 8 bases outside the gene matches. This CDR3 comprises 15 residues. CDR3 bases: TGTGCCAGCAGCTCGAGAAGGACTAGCCCAGAGACCCAGTACTTC. Its translation: CASSSRRTSPETQYF.

This clone occurred once. The chain has TRBV27 and TRBJ1-1, with 7 nucleotides matching TRBD1. The CDR3 is 13 amino acids. The V gene end was trimmed by 9 bases and the J gene end by 5 bases; junction bases not matched to a gene: 9. Germline V CDR1 and CDR2: MNHEY, SMNVEV (reference sequence). The CDR3 sequence is CASKRGRRTEAFF. In nucleotides, the CDR3 is TGTGCCAGTAAGAGGGGGCGGAGAACTGAAGCTTTCTTT.

The CDR3: CARRTGEAFF. CDR3 DNA sequence: TGTGCCAGACGAACAGGTGAAGCTTTCTTT. The genes are TRBV2 and TRBJ1-1, with D possibly TRBD1 on 5 matching bases. The V gene's germline CDR1 is SNHLY and CDR2 FYNNEI. With 9 bases removed from V and 7 bases from J, the gap between germline ends came to 9 bases. The CDR3 totals 10 residues.

This clone was recorded once. The chain couples TRBV14 to TRBJ2-7; the D gene is possibly TRBD1 (5 bases). Germline V gene sequence: CDR1 SGHDN, CDR2 FVKESK. The CDR3 contains 13 residues. With 4 bases removed from V and 2 bases from J, the gap between germline ends came to 9 bases. The CDR3 DNA follows: TGTGCCAGCAGCCGACAGTATACCTACGAGCAGTACTTC. This encodes CASSRQYTYEQYF.

V gene TRBV19 combines with J gene TRBJ2-7, with D possibly matching TRBD1 (5 bases). V gave up 7 bases and J gave up 2 bases, with 15 bases separating them. This CDR3 is built from 14 residues. Germline CDR1 is LNHDA and CDR2 is SQIVND (reference sequence). In DNA, the CDR3 is TGTGCCAGTAAACGAGACAGCCTCACCTACGAGCAGTACTTC. Translation gives CASKRDSLTYEQYF.

This clone has a handful of counts. The rearrangement links TRBV25-1 to TRBJ1-1, with D maybe TRBD1 (6 bases). This CDR3 contains 15 residues. Per the germline V gene, CDR1 is MGHDK and CDR2 is SYGVNS. The V gene lost 5 bases and the J gene lost 1 base, with 14 bases spanning the gap. CDR3 nucleotide sequence: TGTGCCAGCAGTCACGCACTAGGGGGGAACACTGAAGCTTTCTTT. Its protein product is CASSHALGGNTEAFF.

V and J are TRBV10-1 and TRBJ1-1; no clear D gene. CDR3 length equals 11 residues. The germline V gene has CDR1 WNHNN and CDR2 SYGVQD (reference sequence). Trimming removed 6 bases from V and 1 base from J, with 3 bases in between. The CDR3 loop is CASRQNTEAFF. The CDR3 DNA reads TGCGCCAGCAGACAGAACACTGAAGCTTTCTTT.

J is TRBJ1-2 and V is TRBV9, with D maybe TRBD1 (6 bases). The CDR3 loop spans 12 amino acids. CDR1 SGDLS and CDR2 YYNGEE come from the germline V gene. V was pared by 3 bases and J by 8 bases, with 11 bases between. The CDR3 sequence: CASSDRVWGYTF. CDR3 sequence (DNA): TGTGCCAGCAGCGACAGGGTTTGGGGCTACACCTTC.